This T cell receptor beta chain was observed in a study of graft-versus-host responses after intestinal transplantation. Study information: Multivisceral, liver-intestinal, or isolated intestinal transplants were performed in recipients. All recipients were given anti-thymocyte globulin induction, and tacrolimus and steroids were then administered for roughly three years. Whole-study results and caveats: Among recipient marrow samples, GvH clones were found; some appeared first in ileum or blood. Patients who carried graft-donor T cell macrochimerism also had high graft-versus-host to host-versus-graft clonal ratios in their allografts.

Trimming removed 5 bases at V and 0 bases at J, with 11 bases between. The CDR3 contains 15 residues. In germline, CDR1 is SGHTA, CDR2 FQGNSA. As regards this clone: Its cognate antigen is unknown.

The method was immunoSEQ multiplex PCR; TCRdb's version includes in-frame clones alone and lacks a portion of them. The data hold some 40,000 clones, with around 92% observed a single time. The specimen was PBMCs, collected roughly 270 days after transplant. This rearrangement joins TRBV7-2 to TRBJ1-3, with D maybe TRBD1 (6 bases). This sequence originates from a human patient who received an intestinal transplant, so some T cells may come from the graft donor. CDR3 bases: TGTGCCAGCAGCCACAGGGCGAGCTCTGGAAACACCATATATTTT. This encodes CASSHRASSGNTIYF.